A single T cell receptor beta chain is shown here with its context. Its antigen is still unknown. Data came from immunoSEQ multiplex PCR; TCRdb stores just in-frame clones and leaves some out. The sample has fewer than 120,000 clones; 85% to 95% are singletons. This sample stems from a study of T cell responses to AZD1222 COVID-19 vaccine. Germline CDR1 is SNHLY and CDR2 is FYNNEI. CDR3 length equals 13 residues. V shed 9 bases and J 4 bases; nucleotides not matched to a gene: 8. Findings and caveats of the study: It should be noted that donors were predominantly white British and more often female, and clonal diversity was possibly underestimated.

The chain combines TRBV2 with TRBJ2-5; 7 bases fit TRBD1. This material consisted of peripheral blood, taken 28 days after the second AZD1222 dose. This clonotype was sampled from an adult who received the AZD1222 COVID-19 vaccine. The chain's CDR3 is CARNTPGGETQYF. The CDR3 bases are TGTGCCAGAAATACACCAGGGGGAGAGACCCAGTACTTC.